Listed below are T cell receptor beta chains from one sample, sequenced in a study of beta chain features in type 1 diabetes. Sequencing used immunoSEQ multiplex PCR; TCRdb keeps in-frame clones, though not all of them. The sample carries roughly 120,000 clones, about 40% recorded once. The specimen sequenced was stem cell memory CD4+ T cells from blood. Receptors originate from a woman aged 18 to 35 in good health. Both conserved end residues are part of each CDR3.

v_call	j_call	cdr3_aa
TRBV27	TRBJ2-3	CASSLRWRLAPTDTQYF
TRBV6-6	TRBJ2-5	CASMTSGRRETQYF
TRBV5-1	TRBJ2-1	CASYPGTSGNNEQFF
TRBV27	TRBJ2-1	CASSFEVTLGNEQFF
TRBV7-3	TRBJ2-2	CASSLAGLESGELFF
TRBV28	TRBJ2-3	CASSPPGPAGDTQYF
TRBV7-7	TRBJ2-5	CASSFSGALETQYF
TRBV27	TRBJ1-1	CASSRDKVNTEAFF
TRBV25-1	TRBJ1-1	CASSYGGPTEAFF
TRBV19	TRBJ2-2	CASMGGRAGINTGELFF
TRBV5-1	TRBJ1-1	CASSLRVGDTEAFF
TRBV28	TRBJ1-1	CASSRSDRGWAEAFF
TRBV10-2	TRBJ2-1	CASSESGRGYNEQFF
TRBV10-2	TRBJ2-1	CASSDLWGGPRNEQFF
TRBV5-1	TRBJ1-1	CASRDQGGVPTEAFF
TRBV25-1	TRBJ2-5	CASSELGLAQETQYF
TRBV7-9	TRBJ2-5	CASSLIDSWETQYF
TRBV7-9	TRBJ2-1	CASTLSGSGYNEQFF
TRBV6-1	TRBJ2-3	CASSFRGTDPFAWYF
TRBV7-8	TRBJ2-7	CASSSTSNSYFSYEQYF
TRBV9	TRBJ1-1	CASSPRDRGYLNTEAFF
TRBV5-4	TRBJ2-5	CASSLLTRGGETQYF
TRBV9	TRBJ1-1	CASSVQGVTEAFF
TRBV5-1	TRBJ1-1	CASTGTGGVNTEAFF
TRBV19	TRBJ1-1	CASSIRRTGATEAFF
TRBV5-1	.	CASSLAPGDYEQYF
TRBV18	TRBJ2-3	CASSPRDTSTDTQYF
TRBV9	TRBJ2-5	CASSVGASGRTETQYF
TRBV5-1	TRBJ2-1	CASSLSPYEQFF
TRBV2	TRBJ2-2	CARGTGVITGELFF
TRBV28	TRBJ1-5	CASSSGGRPQHF
TRBV6-5	TRBJ2-7	CASCITGTDMFF
TRBV5-1	TRBJ1-1	CASSQEGTGGTEAFF
TRBV5-4	TRBJ2-3	CASSTWTGPDTQYF
TRBV6-6	TRBJ1-2	CASSLTGQRGYTF
TRBV28	TRBJ2-5	CASSLGNYHSETQYF
TRBV4-2	TRBJ2-1	CASSQVAGVDYNEQFF
TRBV5-4	TRBJ2-7	CASSWGGGLAGSEQYF
TRBV27	TRBJ2-1	CASSLLGQRRSNEQFF
TRBV5-1	TRBJ1-2	CASSLAGQGGGYTF
TRBV7-2	TRBJ2-3	CASSGQTGVQAADTQYF
TRBV5-4	.	CASSSAGTRDFYEQYF
TRBV27	TRBJ1-1	CASSLSGRRYTEAFF
TRBV9	TRBJ1-2	CASSDRARNYGYTF
TRBV5-1	TRBJ2-4	CASSPWQTSIANIQYF
TRBV4-3	TRBJ2-2	CASSAGTSGVGELFF
TRBV18	TRBJ1-2	CASSPQTGESGYGYTF
TRBV29-1	TRBJ2-5	CSVGRGSGETQYF
TRBV28	TRBJ2-5	CASSLFEETQYF
TRBV9	TRBJ2-1	CASSVTSGGSYNEQFF
TRBV29-1	TRBJ2-7	CSVVGYSEQYF
TRBV9	TRBJ1-2	CASSVQGQFYGYTF
TRBV5-4	TRBJ2-1	CASSFNNEQFF
TRBV19	TRBJ1-4	CASTNRGRGDEKLFF
TRBV19	TRBJ2-7	CASSNDRPYEQYF